These 6 T cell receptor beta chains share one sample of origin, sequenced in a study of PD-L1 blockade in urothelial cancer. Described time point: pretreatment peripheral blood. Generated by immunoSEQ multiplex PCR, the TCRdb table keeps only in-frame clones and is missing some. The table lists roughly 120,000 clones, about 81% of them singletons. Sequenced material: PBMCs, taken around atezolizumab (anti-PD-L1) treatment. Every receptor here comes from a man in his fifties or sixties with urothelial cancer.

The rearrangement links TRBV19 to TRBJ2-1; 8 bases match TRBD2. With 0 bases clipped from V and 6 bases from J, the junction kept 10 bases outside the gene matches. Per germline, CDR1 LNHDA and CDR2 SQIVND (reference sequence). This CDR3 region has 17 residues. This CDR3 reads CASSIDLGAGVFNEQFF. Here the CDR3 DNA reads TGTGCCAGTAGTATAGATCTAGGAGCGGGGGTCTTCAATGAGCAGTTCTTC.

This clone was detected only a few times. J is TRBJ1-2 and V is TRBV19; 7 bases fit TRBD1. Unmatched junction bases numbered 11, after V lost 5 bases and J lost 8 bases. This CDR3 contains 14 residues. CDR1 is LNHDA and CDR2 is SQIVND in the germline V gene (reference sequence). CDR3 in amino acids: CASSLPGTVRGYTF. Here the CDR3 DNA reads TGTGCCAGTAGTCTCCCCGGGACAGTCCGGGGCTACACCTTC.

V is TRBV5-6 and J is TRBJ1-1, with D possibly TRBD1 on 5 matching bases. This CDR3 spans 12 amino acids. Trimming removed 4 bases from V and 3 bases from J, with 7 bases in between. The germline CDR1 and CDR2 sequences are SGHDT and YYEEEE. The CDR3 region is CASSRGDTEAFF. CDR3 nucleotide sequence: TGTGCCAGCAGCCGGGGGGACACTGAAGCTTTCTTT.

The chain combines TRBV15 with TRBJ2-5, with D possibly being TRBD1 (5 bases). V was cut by 0 bases and J by 7 bases, with 6 bases left in between. This CDR3 has 12 amino acids. Germline loops: CDR1 LNHNV, CDR2 YYDKDF (reference sequence). The CDR3 sequence is CATSRDQGTQYF. CDR3 DNA sequence: TGTGCCACCAGCAGAGATCAGGGGACCCAGTACTTC.

This clone was seen just once. This sequence joins TRBV6-5 and TRBJ1-2; D is unclear. The CDR3 totals 13 residues. Looked up from germline, CDR1 is MNHEY and CDR2 is SVGAGI. V was trimmed by 4 bases and J by 6 bases, leaving 12 bases between them. As DNA, the CDR3 is TGTGCCAGCAGTTCGGAGAGGATGCATGGCTACACCTTC. This encodes CASSSERMHGYTF.

The chain recombines TRBV5-4 with TRBJ2-3, with 9 bases fitting TRBD2. In germline, CDR1 is SGHNT, CDR2 YYREEE (reference sequence). Germline trimming cut 3 bases from V and 4 bases from J; bases unmatched to any gene: 3. The CDR3 runs to 14 residues. CDR3 residues: CASSSGLASDTQYF. The DNA for the CDR3 is TGTGCCAGCAGCTCCGGACTAGCGTCAGATACGCAGTATTTT.